A selection of T cell receptor beta chains follows, all from one sample in a study of blood T cell repertoires in COVID-19. Sequenced by immunoSEQ multiplex PCR; TCRdb stores in-frame clones only, minus some. The sample consists of about 100,000 clones, 80% to 95% of them appearing once. Sequenced sample: peripheral blood. Receptors were obtained from a woman in her fifties or sixties with COVID-19, enrolled during active disease. Both conserved end residues are part of each CDR3. The order of the fields is V gene, clone size, CDR3 protein. The listing skips clone size in some rows; elsewhere it reads once, few, many or a size class.

TRBV6-2/TRBV6-3	NA	CASSYSMTGDLQETQYF
TRBV3-1/TRBV3-2	few	CASSPTSGAYNEQFF
TRBV2	NA	CASSEALRARTAQETQYF
TRBV4-1	NA	CASSQPRGSGNTIYF
TRBV6-6	NA	CASSPSGGLYNEQFF
TRBV19	NA	CASKAKGDTGELFF
TRBV12-3/TRBV12-4	NA	CASREWAGEQYF
TRBV5-1	NA	CASSGTGSSYNEQFF
TRBV7-9	NA	CASSPSTSSYNEQFF
TRBV23-1	NA	CASSQSVRPLLFLYGYTF
TRBV3-1/TRBV3-2	NA	CASSQAVHYEQYF
TRBV2	NA	CASRGTGIFSSTEAFF
TRBV7-8	NA	CASSPVTRSNTGELFF
TRBV29-1	NA	CSVRPTEIKYQETQYF
TRBV11-1	NA	CASSPIVRQGQYGYTF
TRBV19	NA	CASKRQGVENYGYTF
TRBV5-6	NA	CASSQSGTGQETQYF
TRBV19	NA	CASSPDRGLLRQPQHF
TRBV6-4	once	CASIRDEKLFF
TRBV19	NA	CASSIRQGATTGELFF
TRBV4-1	NA	CASSHLGQGAWADTQYF
TRBV4-1	NA	CASSQGRSGANTEAFF
TRBV28	NA	CASSSPPRNQPQHF
TRBV18	NA	CASSPEGLNYGYTF
TRBV7-9	NA	CASSSYPGANVLTF
TRBV28	NA	CASSLVPRTLNQPQHF
TRBV7-9	NA	CASSSPGGQPQHF
TRBV6-1	NA	CASSEAQVLDLLINSPLHF
TRBV9	NA	CASSPWEGRSPLHF
TRBV5-1	once	CASRPTSGGAEQFF
TRBV19	NA	CATRTSGTGELFF
TRBV19	NA	CASSTRDRPNLYGYTF
TRBV19	NA	CASQRSTGDSSYEQYF
TRBV6-4	NA	CASRLQGHNSPLHF
TRBV7-2	NA	CASSLDGGGGNTIYF
TRBV5-6	NA	CASSLNRGPNQPQHF
TRBV19	NA	CASSVAGGSPSYNEQFF
TRBV28	NA	CASSSLTKPTGLVAKNIQYF
TRBV6-6	NA	CASSRDPLPLSTDTQYF
TRBV2	once	CASSLITRDRGVITEAFF